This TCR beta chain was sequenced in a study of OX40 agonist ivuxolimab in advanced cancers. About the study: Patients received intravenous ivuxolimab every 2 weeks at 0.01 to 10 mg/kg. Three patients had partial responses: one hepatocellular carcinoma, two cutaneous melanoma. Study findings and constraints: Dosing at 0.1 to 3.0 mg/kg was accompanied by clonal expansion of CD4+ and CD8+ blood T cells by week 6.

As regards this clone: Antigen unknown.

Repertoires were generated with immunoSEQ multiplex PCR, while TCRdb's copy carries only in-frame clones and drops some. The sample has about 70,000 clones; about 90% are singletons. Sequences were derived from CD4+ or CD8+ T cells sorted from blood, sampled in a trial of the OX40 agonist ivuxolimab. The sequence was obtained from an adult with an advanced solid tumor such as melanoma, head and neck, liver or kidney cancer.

This CDR3 reads CASSEGPGRNNYGYTF. The CDR3 nucleotides read TGTGCCAGCAGTGAAGGCCCGGGGCGAAATAACTATGGCTACACCTTC. The chain uses TRBV2 and TRBJ1-2; a weak D match, TRBD1 (5 bases). V lost 1 base and J lost 1, with 13 bases in between. Germline CDR1 SNHLY, CDR2 FYNNEI. The CDR3 runs 16 residues. The entire variable domain, with the rest obtained from reference TRBV2 and TRBJ1-2, is as follows: EPEVTQTPSHQVTQMGQEVILRCVPISNHLYFYWYRQILGQKVEFLVSFYNNEISEKSEIFDDQFSVERPDGSNFTLKIRSTKLEDSAMYFCASSEGPGRNNYGYTFGSGTRLTVV.